The entry that follows covers one T cell receptor (beta chain) sequence. The entry originates in a study of blood T cell repertoires in COVID-19. Overall study: PBMCs, B-cell-depleted T cells, or T cells were the source of the cDNA or gDNA that made up the material.

Clones were sequenced by immunoSEQ multiplex PCR, and TCRdb holds only the in-frame ones, with some missing. Of 150,000 to 160,000 clones listed, around 85% are singletons. Seattle patients were enrolled during active infection and followed longitudinally. The TCR sequence derives from a man aged 55 to 70 with COVID-19, enrolled during active disease. Sequences were obtained from peripheral blood.

CDR3 coding DNA: TGTGCCATCAGTGAGCTACTAGCGGGGTACAGCTCCTACAATGAGCAGTTCTTC. Translating gives CAISELLAGYSSYNEQFF. J is TRBJ2-1 and V is TRBV10-3, with 10 positions matching TRBD2. This CDR3 is built from 18 residues. Germline-derived CDR1 and CDR2 are ENHRY and SYGVKD. V shed 2 bases, J shed 0 bases, and the junction held 7 bases outside the gene matches.